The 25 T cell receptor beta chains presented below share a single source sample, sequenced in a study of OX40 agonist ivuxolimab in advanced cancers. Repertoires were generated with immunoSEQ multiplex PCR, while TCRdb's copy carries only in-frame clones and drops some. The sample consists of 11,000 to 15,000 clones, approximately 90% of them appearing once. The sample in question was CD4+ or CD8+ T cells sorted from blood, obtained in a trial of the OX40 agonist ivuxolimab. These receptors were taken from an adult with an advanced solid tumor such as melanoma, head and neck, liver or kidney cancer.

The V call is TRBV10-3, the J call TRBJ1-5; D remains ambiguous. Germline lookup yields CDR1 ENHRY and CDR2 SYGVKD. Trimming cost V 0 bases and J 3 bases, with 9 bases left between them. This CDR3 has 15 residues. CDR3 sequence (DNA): TGTGCCATCAGTGAGTCTGCGGGTTTCAATCAGCCCCAGCATTTT. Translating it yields CAISESAGFNQPQHF.

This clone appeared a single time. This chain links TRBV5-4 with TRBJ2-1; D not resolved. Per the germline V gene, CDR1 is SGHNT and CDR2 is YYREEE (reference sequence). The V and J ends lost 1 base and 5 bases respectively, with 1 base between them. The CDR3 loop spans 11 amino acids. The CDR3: CASSLNNEQFF. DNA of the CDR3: TGTGCCAGCAGCTTGAACAATGAGCAGTTCTTC. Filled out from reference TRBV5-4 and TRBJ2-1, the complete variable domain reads ETGVTQSPTHLIKTRGQQVTLRCSSQSGHNTVSWYQQALGQGPQFIFQYYREEENGRGNFPPRFSGLQFPNYSSELNVNALELDDSALYLCASSLNNEQFFGPGTRLTVL.

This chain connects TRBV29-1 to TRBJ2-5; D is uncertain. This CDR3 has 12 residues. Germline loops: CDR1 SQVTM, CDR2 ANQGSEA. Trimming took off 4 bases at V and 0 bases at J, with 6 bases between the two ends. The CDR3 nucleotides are TGCAGCGTTGCCAGGAACCAAGAGACCCAGTACTTC. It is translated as CSVARNQETQYF.

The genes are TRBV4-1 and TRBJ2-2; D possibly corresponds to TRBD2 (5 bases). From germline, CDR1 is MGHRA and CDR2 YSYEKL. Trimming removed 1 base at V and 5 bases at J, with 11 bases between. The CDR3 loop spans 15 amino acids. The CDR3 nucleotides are TGCGCCAGCAGCCAAGCGTCTAGCCGGACCGGGGAGCTGTTTTTT. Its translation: CASSQASSRTGELFF.

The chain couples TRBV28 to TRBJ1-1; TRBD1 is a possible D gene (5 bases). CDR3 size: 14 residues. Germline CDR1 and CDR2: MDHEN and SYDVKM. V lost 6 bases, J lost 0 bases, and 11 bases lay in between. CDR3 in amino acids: CASRPQGMNTEAFF. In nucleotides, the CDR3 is TGTGCCAGCAGACCGCAGGGCATGAACACTGAAGCTTTCTTT.

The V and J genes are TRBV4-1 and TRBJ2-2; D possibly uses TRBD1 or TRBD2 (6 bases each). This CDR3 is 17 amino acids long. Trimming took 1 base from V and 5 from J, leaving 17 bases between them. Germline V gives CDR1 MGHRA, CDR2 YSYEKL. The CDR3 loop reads CASSQVGRLGGTGELFF. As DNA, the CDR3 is TGCGCCAGCAGCCAAGTGGGGAGACTAGGGGGGACCGGGGAGCTGTTTTTT.

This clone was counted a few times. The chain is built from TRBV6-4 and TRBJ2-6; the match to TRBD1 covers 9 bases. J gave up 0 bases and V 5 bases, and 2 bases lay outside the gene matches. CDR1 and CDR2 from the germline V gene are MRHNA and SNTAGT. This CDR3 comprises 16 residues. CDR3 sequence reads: CASSKDRGSGANVLTF. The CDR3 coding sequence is TGTGCCAGCAGTAAGGACAGGGGCTCTGGGGCCAACGTCCTGACTTTC.

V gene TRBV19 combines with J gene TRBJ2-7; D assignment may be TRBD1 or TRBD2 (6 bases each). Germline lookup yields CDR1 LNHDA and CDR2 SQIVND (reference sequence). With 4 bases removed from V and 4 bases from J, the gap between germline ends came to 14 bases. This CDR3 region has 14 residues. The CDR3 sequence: CASSRGALDYEQYF. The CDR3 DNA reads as TGTGCCAGTAGTAGGGGGGCCCTAGATTACGAGCAGTACTTC.

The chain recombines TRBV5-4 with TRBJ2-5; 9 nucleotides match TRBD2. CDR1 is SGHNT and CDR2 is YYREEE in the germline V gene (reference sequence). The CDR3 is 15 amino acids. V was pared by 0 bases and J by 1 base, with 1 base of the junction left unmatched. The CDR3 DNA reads TGTGCCAGCAGCTTGGGGACTAGCGTCCAAGAGACCCAGTACTTC. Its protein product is CASSLGTSVQETQYF. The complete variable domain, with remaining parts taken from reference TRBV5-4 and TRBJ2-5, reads ETGVTQSPTHLIKTRGQQVTLRCSSQSGHNTVSWYQQALGQGPQFIFQYYREEENGRGNFPPRFSGLQFPNYSSELNVNALELDDSALYLCASSLGTSVQETQYFGPGTRLLVL.

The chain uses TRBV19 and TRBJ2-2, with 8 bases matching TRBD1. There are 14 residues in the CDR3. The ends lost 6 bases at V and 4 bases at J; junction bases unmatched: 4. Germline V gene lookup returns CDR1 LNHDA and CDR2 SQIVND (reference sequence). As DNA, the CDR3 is TGTGCCAGTAGCAAGACAGGGGCCACCGGGGAGCTGTTTTTT. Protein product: CASSKTGATGELFF.

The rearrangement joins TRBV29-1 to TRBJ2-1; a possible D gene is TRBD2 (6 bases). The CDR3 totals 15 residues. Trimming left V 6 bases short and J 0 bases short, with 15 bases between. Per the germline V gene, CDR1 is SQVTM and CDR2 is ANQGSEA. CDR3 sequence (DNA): TGCAGCGTAACCCCCCTAGCGACCTCCTACAATGAGCAGTTCTTC. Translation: CSVTPLATSYNEQFF.

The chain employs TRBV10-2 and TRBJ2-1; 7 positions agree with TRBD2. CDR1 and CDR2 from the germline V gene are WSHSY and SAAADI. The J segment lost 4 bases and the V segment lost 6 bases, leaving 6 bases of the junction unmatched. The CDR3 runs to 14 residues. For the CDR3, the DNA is TGCGCCAGCAGCCCTAGCGGACGATACAATGAGCAGTTCTTC. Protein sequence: CASSPSGRYNEQFF.

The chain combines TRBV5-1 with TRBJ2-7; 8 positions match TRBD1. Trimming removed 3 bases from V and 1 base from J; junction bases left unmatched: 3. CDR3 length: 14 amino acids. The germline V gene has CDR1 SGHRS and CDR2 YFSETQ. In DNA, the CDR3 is TGCGCCAGCAGCTCGGGACAGGTTTCCTACGAGCAGTACTTC. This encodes CASSSGQVSYEQYF.

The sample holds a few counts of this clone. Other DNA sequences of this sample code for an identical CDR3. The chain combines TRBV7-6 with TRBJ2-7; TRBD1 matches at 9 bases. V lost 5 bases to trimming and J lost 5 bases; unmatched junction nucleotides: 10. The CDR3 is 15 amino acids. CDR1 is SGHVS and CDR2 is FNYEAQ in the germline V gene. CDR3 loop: CASSPVGQGLDEQYF. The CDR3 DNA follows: TGTGCCAGCAGCCCAGTGGGACAGGGCCTTGACGAGCAGTACTTC. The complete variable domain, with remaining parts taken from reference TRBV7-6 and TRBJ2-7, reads GAGVSQSPRYKVTKRGQDVALRCDPISGHVSLYWYRQALGQGPEFLTYFNYEAQQDKSGLPNDRFSAERPEGSISTLTIQRTEQRDSAMYRCASSPVGQGLDEQYFGPGTRLTVT.

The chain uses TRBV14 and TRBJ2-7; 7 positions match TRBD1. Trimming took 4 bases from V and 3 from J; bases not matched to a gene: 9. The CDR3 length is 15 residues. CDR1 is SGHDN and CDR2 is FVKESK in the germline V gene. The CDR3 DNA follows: TGTGCCAGCAGCCTACGGGACAGCCCCAACTACGAGCAGTACTTC. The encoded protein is CASSLRDSPNYEQYF.

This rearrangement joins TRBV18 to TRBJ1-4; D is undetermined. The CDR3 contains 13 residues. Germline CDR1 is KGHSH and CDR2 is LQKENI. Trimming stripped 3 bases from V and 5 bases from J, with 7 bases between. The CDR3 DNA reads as TGTGCCAGCTCACCTAGGGCGAATGAAAAACTGTTTTTT. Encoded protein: CASSPRANEKLFF.

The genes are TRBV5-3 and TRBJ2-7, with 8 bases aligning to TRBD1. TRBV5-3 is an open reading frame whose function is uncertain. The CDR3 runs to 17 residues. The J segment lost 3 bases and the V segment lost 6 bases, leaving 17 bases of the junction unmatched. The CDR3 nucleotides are TGTGCCAGAACCAGGGGGCGGGAAAGCCCAGTTATCTACGAGCAGTACTTC. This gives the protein CARTRGRESPVIYEQYF.

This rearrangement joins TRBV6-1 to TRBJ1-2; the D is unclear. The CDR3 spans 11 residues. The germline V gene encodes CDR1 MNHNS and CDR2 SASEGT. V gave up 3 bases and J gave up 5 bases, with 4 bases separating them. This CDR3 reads CASSEGYGYTF. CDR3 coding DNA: TGTGCCAGCAGTGAGGGATATGGCTACACCTTC.

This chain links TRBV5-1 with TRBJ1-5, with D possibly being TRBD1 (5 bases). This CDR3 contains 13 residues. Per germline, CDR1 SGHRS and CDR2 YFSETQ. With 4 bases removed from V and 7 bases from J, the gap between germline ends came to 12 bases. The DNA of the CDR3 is TGCGCCAGCAGCATGGGGCCCGGGCAGCCCCAGCATTTT. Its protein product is CASSMGPGQPQHF.

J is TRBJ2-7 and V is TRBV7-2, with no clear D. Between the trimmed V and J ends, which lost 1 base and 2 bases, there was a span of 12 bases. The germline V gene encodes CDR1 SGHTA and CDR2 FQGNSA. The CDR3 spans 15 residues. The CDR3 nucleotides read TGTGCCAGCAGCTTAGACCTCCCGGCTGCCTACGAGCAGTACTTC. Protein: CASSLDLPAAYEQYF.

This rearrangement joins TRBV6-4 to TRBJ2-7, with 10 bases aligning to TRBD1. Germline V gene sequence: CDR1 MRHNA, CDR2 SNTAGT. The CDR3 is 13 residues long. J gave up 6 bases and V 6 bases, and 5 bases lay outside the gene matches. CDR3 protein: CASSAGQGTEQYF. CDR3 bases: TGTGCCAGCAGCGCGGGACAGGGGACCGAGCAGTACTTC.

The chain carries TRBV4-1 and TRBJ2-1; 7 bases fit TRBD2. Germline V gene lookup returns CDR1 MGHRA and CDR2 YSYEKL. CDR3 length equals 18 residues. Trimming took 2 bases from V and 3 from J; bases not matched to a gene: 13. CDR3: CASSQTLLARAYYNEQFF. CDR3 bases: TGCGCCAGCAGCCAAACCCTACTAGCGAGAGCTTACTACAATGAGCAGTTCTTC.

The chain's CDR3 is CASSPGTKKREQYF. The CDR3 DNA follows: TGTGCCAGCTCTCCCGGGACAAAAAAAAGGGAGCAGTACTTC. The V and J genes are TRBV14 and TRBJ2-7; TRBD1 might be the D (6 bases). Trimming removed 8 bases at V and 7 bases at J, with 21 bases between. This CDR3 comprises 14 residues. Germline V lookup: CDR1 SGHDN, CDR2 FVKESK.

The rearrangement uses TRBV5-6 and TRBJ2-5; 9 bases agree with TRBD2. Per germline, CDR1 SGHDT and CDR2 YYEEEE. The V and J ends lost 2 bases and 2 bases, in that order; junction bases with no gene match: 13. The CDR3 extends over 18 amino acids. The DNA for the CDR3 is TGTGCCAGCAGCTTCTGGGGGCTTAGCGGGGGATTACAAGAGACCCAGTACTTC. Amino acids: CASSFWGLSGGLQETQYF.

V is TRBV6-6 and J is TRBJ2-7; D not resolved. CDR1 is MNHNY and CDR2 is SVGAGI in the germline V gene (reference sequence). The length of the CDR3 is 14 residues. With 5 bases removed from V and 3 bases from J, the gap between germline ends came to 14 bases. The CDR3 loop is CASSGKPQDYEQYF. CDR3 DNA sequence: TGTGCCAGCAGTGGGAAACCCCAGGACTACGAGCAGTACTTC.